A single sample is the source of the 24 T cell receptor beta chains below, sequenced in a study of blood T cell repertoires in COVID-19. The table came from immunoSEQ multiplex PCR; TCRdb's copy has only in-frame clones and leaves some out. The sample yields under 200,000 clones, about 82% seen once. The sequenced sample consisted of peripheral blood. Receptors were obtained from a man between 60 and 75 years old with COVID-19, enrolled during active disease.

V gene TRBV2 combines with J gene TRBJ1-5, with 9 positions matching TRBD1. CDR1 and CDR2 (germline): SNHLY, FYNNEI. J was trimmed by 5 bases and V by 3 bases; bases with no gene match: 5. The CDR3 runs to 15 residues. The CDR3: CASSETGQGYQPQHF. CDR3 DNA sequence: TGTGCCAGCAGTGAGACGGGACAGGGATATCAGCCCCAGCATTTT.

The chain combines TRBV4-1 with TRBJ1-5, with D hard to call. The length of the CDR3 is 18 residues. The germline V gene has CDR1 MGHRA and CDR2 YSYEKL. V dropped 0 bases and J dropped 2 bases, with 17 bases sitting between them. For the CDR3, the DNA is TGCGCCAGCAGCCAAGATTTGGGGAGGAATATGGGCAATCAGCCCCAGCATTTT. Translating it yields CASSQDLGRNMGNQPQHF.

The chain joins TRBV18 to TRBJ2-7; D is unclear. Trimming stripped 6 bases from V and 5 bases from J, with 17 bases between. The CDR3 has 14 residues. Germline V gene sequence: CDR1 KGHSH, CDR2 LQKENI. CDR3 loop: CASSALERPNEQYF. The CDR3 DNA follows: TGTGCCAGCTCCGCTTTAGAGCGCCCGAACGAGCAGTACTTC.

The chain carries TRBV27 and TRBJ2-2; D is perhaps TRBD2 (7 bases). From germline, CDR1 is MNHEY and CDR2 SMNVEV (reference sequence). CDR3 length equals 19 residues. V shed 1 base and J shed 3 bases, with 21 bases lying between them. The CDR3 bases are TGTGCCAGCAGTTTATTCCGGGCTGGGGGGGCGCGGGACACCGGGGAGCTGTTTTTT. Amino acids: CASSLFRAGGARDTGELFF.

The sample holds one count of this clone. V usage is TRBV4-1 and J usage is TRBJ1-5, with TRBD1 identical over 7 bases. Germline V CDR1 and CDR2: MGHRA, YSYEKL. This CDR3 is built from 14 residues. Trimming took 4 bases from V and 7 from J; bases not matched to a gene: 7. CDR3 amino acids: CASSRQGSGQPQHF. The DNA of the CDR3 is TGCGCCAGCAGCCGACAGGGTTCTGGGCAGCCCCAGCATTTT.

J is TRBJ1-1 and V is TRBV18; D is perhaps TRBD1 (6 bases). Trimming cost V 0 bases and J 6 bases, with 14 bases left between them. The CDR3 consists of 15 residues. Germline V lookup: CDR1 KGHSH, CDR2 LQKENI. CDR3 protein: CASSPPGQGRAEAFF. CDR3 bases: TGTGCCAGCTCACCACCGGGGCAGGGGAGGGCTGAAGCTTTCTTT.

This sequence joins TRBV5-4 and TRBJ2-3; 7 bases align to TRBD2. This CDR3 region has 13 residues. CDR1 and CDR2 (germline): SGHNT, YYREEE (reference sequence). The V gene end was trimmed by 10 bases and the J gene end by 2 bases; junction bases not matched to a gene: 7. The CDR3 loop reads CAVAGGNTDTQYF. The CDR3 bases are TGTGCCGTCGCCGGGGGGAACACAGATACGCAGTATTTT.

CDR3 sequence (DNA): TGTGCCAGTACACCCGGGGGGCGCGGCGGCTATGGCTACACCTTC. It yields the protein CASTPGGRGGYGYTF. V and J are TRBV3-1 (or the pseudogene TRBV3-2) and TRBJ1-2; possibly TRBD1 for D (6 bases). The CDR3 consists of 15 residues. In germline, CDR1 is LGHDT, CDR2 YNNKEL (reference sequence). The V gene lost 9 bases and the J gene lost 4 bases, with 21 bases spanning the gap.

The chain carries TRBV18 and TRBJ1-3; D unclear. The length of the CDR3 is 16 residues. Trimming removed 4 bases from V and 0 bases from J, with 13 bases in between. Germline-derived CDR1 and CDR2 are KGHSH and LQKENI. CDR3 sequence (DNA): TGTGCCAGCTCACTTATGACAACGAGCTCTGGAAACACCATATATTTT. It encodes CASSLMTTSSGNTIYF. The whole variable domain, filled in from reference TRBV18 and TRBJ1-3, reads NAGVMQNPRHLVRRRGQEARLRCSPMKGHSHVYWYRQLPEEGLKFMVYLQKENIIDESGMPKERFSAEFPKEGPSILRIQQVVRGDSAAYFCASSLMTTSSGNTIYFGEGSWLTVV.

This clone appeared once. The chain has TRBV21-1 and TRBJ2-3; the table gives TRBD2 as D, unverified against the DNA. TRBV21-1 is shown as a pseudogene. The CDR3 has 17 amino acids. The CDR3 nucleotides read TGTGCCAGCAGCGAGACTAGCGGGAGCCACCGCACAGATACGCAGTATTTT. This codes for CASSETSGSHRTDTQYF.

This clone was found a few times. The chain employs TRBV7-9 and TRBJ1-5, with 8 bases aligning to TRBD1. The CDR3 runs 19 residues. Trimming took 6 bases from V and 4 from J; bases not matched to a gene: 20. Germline V gene sequence: CDR1 SEHNR, CDR2 FQNEAQ (reference sequence). CDR3 region: CASSEERDRWSRHNQPQHF. CDR3 nucleotide sequence: TGTGCCAGCAGTGAGGAAAGGGACAGGTGGTCTAGGCATAATCAGCCCCAGCATTTT.

CDR3 bases: TGCGCCAGCAGCCGGGGGGGAGGCTCTGACACCATATATTTT. Residues: CASSRGGGSDTIYF. V usage is TRBV5-1 and J usage is TRBJ1-3; maybe TRBD1 (5 bases). V lost 4 bases, J lost 8 bases, and 16 bases lay in between. The CDR3 is 14 residues long. CDR1 SGHRS and CDR2 YFSETQ come from the germline V gene.

V is TRBV27 and J is TRBJ2-3; possible D gene TRBD2, 5 bases. CDR1 MNHEY and CDR2 SMNVEV come from the germline V gene (reference sequence). This CDR3 comprises 16 residues. Trimming removed 5 bases from V and 4 bases from J, with 19 bases in between. The CDR3 nucleotides are TGTGCCAGCAGTGGTAGGAGGTTCGCGACCGCAGATACGCAGTATTTT. This encodes CASSGRRFATADTQYF.

V is TRBV14 and J is TRBJ2-1; the match to TRBD2 covers 15 bases. Germline V gene lookup returns CDR1 SGHDN and CDR2 FVKESK. V lost 0 bases and J lost 7; bases outside the gene matches: 13. This CDR3 has 20 amino acids. The chain's CDR3 is CASSQEMRRTSGRAKNEQFF. CDR3 in DNA: TGTGCCAGCAGCCAAGAAATGCGTAGGACTAGCGGGAGGGCGAAAAATGAGCAGTTCTTC.

The V call is TRBV30, the J call TRBJ1-2, with TRBD1 matching over 9 bases. V dropped 1 base and J dropped 3; count of bases not matched to a gene: 6. CDR3 length equals 15 residues. Germline loops: CDR1 GTSNPN, CDR2 SVGIG (reference sequence). CDR3 DNA sequence: TGTGCCTGGAGTGGTCGGCGACAGGGGGACTATGGCTACACCTTC. This gives the protein CAWSGRRQGDYGYTF.

The gene calls are TRBV11-2 and TRBJ1-1, with D unresolved. CDR3 length equals 15 residues. V lost 0 bases and J 0 bases, leaving 8 bases between the germline ends. CDR1 is SGHAT, CDR2 FQNNGV, per germline. The CDR3 loop is CASSLESSLNTEAFF. The DNA of the CDR3 is TGTGCCAGCAGCTTAGAGTCTAGCTTGAACACTGAAGCTTTCTTT.

V is TRBV7-8 and J is TRBJ1-4; D gene unclear. This CDR3 region has 15 residues. CDR1 SGHVS and CDR2 FQNEAQ come from the germline V gene. Between the trimmed V and J ends, which lost 2 bases and 6 bases, there was a span of 13 bases. As DNA, the CDR3 is TGTGCCAGCAGCTTAAACCGTGCTGTAGATGAAAAACTGTTTTTT. It codes for CASSLNRAVDEKLFF.

The V call is TRBV5-4, the J call TRBJ1-6; perhaps TRBD1 as D (5 bases). The CDR3 spans 14 residues. Germline CDR1 is SGHNT and CDR2 is YYREEE (reference sequence). Between the trimmed V and J ends, which lost 4 bases and 9 bases, there was a span of 14 bases. The chain's CDR3 is CASSTQGLGSPLHF. The CDR3 DNA sequence: TGTGCCAGCAGCACCCAGGGACTTGGTTCACCCCTCCACTTT.

The V call is TRBV11-2, the J call TRBJ2-3; possible D gene TRBD1, 6 bases. From germline, CDR1 is SGHAT and CDR2 FQNNGV. The CDR3 spans 15 residues. Trimming took off 4 bases at V and 8 bases at J, with 19 bases between the two ends. The CDR3 DNA follows: TGTGCCAGCAGCTCCTCCGGGACACAACGGGGTACGCAGTATTTT. Amino acid sequence: CASSSSGTQRGTQYF.

CDR3 coding DNA: TGTGCCAGTAGTCCAGTCGGCGGGAGGCCAGGGTACAATGAGCAGTTCTTC. This encodes CASSPVGGRPGYNEQFF. This sequence joins TRBV19 and TRBJ2-1; 8 bases match TRBD2. Per germline, CDR1 LNHDA and CDR2 SQIVND (reference sequence). Trimming took 5 bases from V and 4 from J; bases not matched to a gene: 13. The CDR3 sequence is 17 residues long.

This rearrangement joins TRBV7-8 to TRBJ1-1; 8 bases map to TRBD1. CDR3 length: 17 amino acids. J was trimmed by 4 bases and V by 7 bases; bases with no gene match: 17. From germline, CDR1 is SGHVS and CDR2 FQNEAQ. The CDR3 sequence: CASTLLSQGAVVTEAFF. CDR3 in DNA: TGTGCCAGCACCCTCTTAAGCCAGGGGGCAGTGGTCACTGAAGCTTTCTTT. Filled out from reference TRBV7-8 and TRBJ1-1, the complete variable domain reads GAGVSQSPRYKVAKRGQDVALRCDPISGHVSLFWYQQALGQGPEFLTYFQNEAQLDKSGLPSDRFFAERPEGSVSTLKIQRTQQEDSAVYLCASTLLSQGAVVTEAFFGQGTRLTVV.

The chain combines TRBV7-7 with TRBJ2-3; TRBD1 agrees at 12 bases. Germline assignment: CDR1 SSHAT and CDR2 FNYEAQ (reference sequence). V dropped 4 bases and J dropped 3; count of bases not matched to a gene: 5. The CDR3 runs to 16 residues. CDR3: CASSYRDRGRTDTQYF. The CDR3 DNA reads as TGTGCCAGCAGCTACCGGGACAGGGGGCGAACAGATACGCAGTATTTT.

V usage is TRBV6-5 and J usage is TRBJ2-7; D is possibly TRBD2 (6 bases). With 5 bases removed from V and 6 bases from J, the gap between germline ends came to 11 bases. Germline V gene lookup returns CDR1 MNHEY and CDR2 SVGAGI. The CDR3 has 12 amino acids. The CDR3 loop is CASSPGTGEQYF. In DNA, the CDR3 is TGTGCCAGCAGTCCCGGGACTGGCGAGCAGTACTTC.

V and J are TRBV28 and TRBJ2-1, with 7 bases lining up with TRBD2. J lost 5 bases, V lost 6 bases, and 7 bases had no gene match. The V gene's germline CDR1 is MDHEN and CDR2 SYDVKM. This CDR3 comprises 14 residues. The DNA of the CDR3 is TGTGCCAGCAGACTGACTAGCAGCCACAATGAGCAGTTCTTC. Amino acid sequence: CASRLTSSHNEQFF.